The clone carrying this T cell receptor (beta chain) was picked up a small number of times. Addition of a universal primer site occurred through template switching, and cDNA carried unique molecular identifiers. One entry per CDR3 protein, called by TCRdb with MiXCR from the 5' RACE reads. The sample records 1.5 million to 2 million distinct CDR3 sequences, 25% to 35% being singletons. This entry is derived from a study of identical twins. The TCR was taken from a newborn girl in good health. Material for sequencing was cord blood.

CDR3 nucleotides: TGCAGTGCTAGGGGGGGGCGCGACGAGCAGTACTTC. Its protein is CSARGGRDEQYF. V gene TRBV20-1 combines with J gene TRBJ2-7; maybe TRBD2 (7 bases). Germline-derived CDR1 and CDR2 are DFQATT and SNEGSKA (reference sequence). The CDR3 runs 12 residues. With 3 bases removed from V and 5 bases from J, the gap between germline ends came to 11 bases.